This passage covers 27 T cell receptor beta chains from one sample sequenced in a study of post-analysis software for immune sequencing data. General observations from the study: Higher frequency in patients than in controls was seen for about five TRBV segments, with TRBV5-6, TRBV5-1 and TRBV20-1 among them.

Antigens of these TCRs are unknown. Prepared TCR beta cDNA libraries contained unique molecular identifiers. One entry per CDR3 protein, called by TCRdb with MiXCR from the PCR reads. The top ten hold more than 0.45% of the sample, which has some 690,000 distinct CDR3 sequences, 25% to 30% seen once. Sequencing input: blood. The receptors here all came from a girl under 18 with multiple sclerosis.

V is TRBV28 and J is TRBJ1-2; D unresolved. Trimming shortened V by 6 bases and J by 3 bases, and 11 bases separated the two germline ends. The CDR3 length is 13 residues. Germline V gene data show CDR1 as MDHEN and CDR2 as SYDVKM. The CDR3: CASRGRRYYGYTF. The CDR3 DNA reads as TGTGCCAGCAGGGGAAGGAGATACTATGGCTACACCTTC.

V and J are TRBV12-3 or TRBV12-4 and TRBJ2-7; D possibly corresponds to TRBD1 (8 bases). Trimming shortened V by 6 bases and J by 7 bases, and 28 bases separated the two germline ends. The CDR3 has 17 amino acids. CDR3 coding DNA: TGTGCCAGCAGCGGACAGGGCGCATCGGGAGGACTACGGGAGCAGTACTTC. Residues: CASSGQGASGGLREQYF.

The V call is TRBV10-3, the J call TRBJ1-2; D gene uncertain. This CDR3 has 16 residues. Per germline, CDR1 ENHRY and CDR2 SYGVKD. V was cut by 1 base and J by 2 bases, with 14 bases left in between. The CDR3 reads CAISELESETNYGYTF. The CDR3 DNA reads TGTGCCATCAGTGAGTTAGAGAGCGAGACCAACTATGGCTACACCTTC.

In its sample, this clonotype was seen a few times. The rearrangement uses TRBV10-3 and TRBJ2-1, with D perhaps matching TRBD2 (6 bases). V was cut by 2 bases and J by 8 bases, with 16 bases left in between. The CDR3 is 15 residues long. Germline V gene sequence: CDR1 ENHRY, CDR2 SYGVKD. In DNA form, the CDR3 reads TGTGCCATCAGTGAGCTATCCAGAGGCGGGGATGAGCAGTTCTTC. Amino acid sequence: CAISELSRGGDEQFF.

Of note for this clonotype: One end of the junction does not line up with germline, which may come from a read error. The rearrangement uses TRBV5-1 and TRBJ2-5; TRBD2 agrees at 8 bases. Germline loops: CDR1 SGHRS, CDR2 YFSETQ. The CDR3 totals 13 residues. The CDR3 coding sequence is TGCGCCAGCGGCTTAGGGCCGGAGCGGGAGCAGTACTTC. It specifies CASGLGPEREQYF.

The genes are TRBV6-5 and TRBJ2-4; 8 bases align to TRBD1. Germline V gene lookup returns CDR1 MNHEY and CDR2 SVGAGI. The V segment lost 5 bases and the J segment 5 bases; nucleotides outside the gene matches: 5. This CDR3 is 14 amino acids long. CDR3 protein: CASSTGTGQNIQYF. DNA for the CDR3: TGTGCCAGCAGTACCGGGACAGGACAAAACATTCAGTACTTC.

This clonotype has more than one count but fewer than ten. The chain is built from TRBV2 and TRBJ2-1; TRBD2 matches 11 bases. CDR1 and CDR2 from the germline V gene are SNHLY and FYNNEI. With 10 bases clipped from V and 5 bases from J, the junction kept 4 bases outside the gene matches. The CDR3 loop spans 13 amino acids. The CDR3 region is CANGTSGHNEQFF. The DNA of the CDR3 is TGTGCCAACGGGACTAGCGGACACAATGAGCAGTTCTTC.

V usage is TRBV20-1 and J usage is TRBJ1-2; D may be TRBD1 (5 bases). Germline CDR1 and CDR2: DFQATT and SNEGSKA (reference sequence). Trimming left V 2 bases short and J 7 bases short, with 20 bases between. The CDR3 totals 15 residues. The CDR3 sequence: CSARMQAVSGAGYTF. CDR3 sequence (DNA): TGCAGTGCTAGAATGCAGGCCGTTTCCGGGGCTGGCTACACCTTC.

This clonotype was seen ten or more times. The genes are TRBV20-1 and TRBJ2-3; the D is unclear. V was trimmed by 4 bases and J by 1 base, leaving 3 bases between them. There are 11 residues in the CDR3. CDR1 and CDR2 from the germline V gene are DFQATT and SNEGSKA (reference sequence). The CDR3 is CSAIGTDTQYF. Written as DNA, the CDR3 is TGCAGTGCTATTGGCACAGATACGCAGTATTTT.

This clonotype was counted a few times. The J gene is TRBJ2-4, the V gene TRBV28, with TRBD2 matching over 8 bases. With V trimmed by 5 bases and J by 3 bases, 3 bases remained unmatched. CDR1 and CDR2 from the germline V gene are MDHEN and SYDVKM. The CDR3 sequence is 14 residues long. CDR3 residues: CASSPGGGKNIQYF. In DNA form, the CDR3 reads TGTGCCAGCAGTCCGGGGGGGGGCAAAAACATTCAGTACTTC.

This chain joins TRBV6-2 or TRBV6-3 and TRBJ1-6; weak D call: TRBD1 (5 bases). Trimming pared 6 bases from V and 2 bases from J, leaving 11 bases between. Germline values: CDR1 MNHEY, CDR2 SVGEGT. The CDR3 totals 15 residues. The CDR3 region is CASRPGRTYNSPLHF. CDR3 DNA: TGTGCCAGCAGACCGGGACGGACCTATAATTCACCCCTCCACTTT.

The chain links TRBV11-2 to TRBJ2-7; D is undetermined. V shed 5 bases and J shed 8 bases, with 16 bases lying between them. CDR1 and CDR2 from the germline V gene are SGHAT and FQNNGV. The length of the CDR3 is 13 residues. The CDR3 here is CASSAVGARKQYF. CDR3 DNA sequence: TGTGCCAGCAGCGCGGTGGGCGCTCGGAAGCAGTACTTC.

This clonotype was detected once. Just one base apart from a much larger clone, this may be a read error. The chain couples TRBV10-3 to TRBJ2-5, with a possible D match to TRBD1 (5 bases). V was cut by 7 bases and J by 5 bases, with 17 bases left in between. Germline CDR1 ENHRY, CDR2 SYGVKD. The length of the CDR3 is 14 residues. CDR3 residues: CAITKGRAGETQYF. In nucleotides, the CDR3 is TGTGCCATCACCAAAGGCAGGGCCGGCGAGACCCAGTACTTC.

This clonotype appeared many times. This rearrangement joins TRBV7-2 to TRBJ2-7, with 7 positions matching TRBD2. CDR1 SGHTA and CDR2 FQGNSA come from the germline V gene. The junction had 3 bases not matched to a gene; V was cut back by 1 base and J by 3 bases. The length of the CDR3 is 14 residues. The CDR3 DNA sequence: TGTGCCAGCAGCTTAGGACTAGCAGACTACGAGCAGTACTTC. Its protein is CASSLGLADYEQYF.

This clonotype was detected ten times or more. V is TRBV5-1 and J is TRBJ2-5, with 10 bases lining up with TRBD2. V was pared by 4 bases and J by 1 base, with 4 bases of the junction left unmatched. Germline V gene lookup returns CDR1 SGHRS and CDR2 YFSETQ. The CDR3 has 15 residues. The CDR3 reads CASSGSSGGQETQYF. For the CDR3, the DNA is TGCGCCAGCAGCGGGTCTAGCGGGGGCCAAGAGACCCAGTACTTC.

The rearrangement links TRBV20-1 to TRBJ2-3, with D unresolved. V lost 1 base, J lost 2 bases, and 10 bases lay in between. This CDR3 has 14 amino acids. The V gene's germline CDR1 is DFQATT and CDR2 SNEGSKA (reference sequence). CDR3 sequence: CSARATWVTDTQYF. The CDR3 nucleotides read TGCAGTGCTAGAGCAACATGGGTCACAGATACGCAGTATTTT.

CDR3: CATSGADYGYTF. Written as DNA, the CDR3 is TGTGCCACCAGTGGGGCAGACTATGGCTACACCTTC. The chain employs TRBV24-1 and TRBJ1-2, with D uncertain. This CDR3 is 12 amino acids long. From germline, CDR1 is KGHDR and CDR2 SFDVKD. The V end lost 5 bases, the J end lost 3 bases, and 6 bases lay between the germline ends.

The chain couples TRBV10-3 to TRBJ2-7; maybe TRBD2 (6 bases). Judging by the DNA end, TRBJ2-5 fits better; the J call may be wrong. Germline V CDR1 and CDR2: ENHRY, SYGVKD. The CDR3 extends over 15 amino acids. CDR3 in amino acids: CAISESGGQRVTQYF. The CDR3 nucleotides are TGTGCCATCAGTGAGTCGGGGGGTCAGAGAGTGACCCAGTACTTC.

Ten or more counts support this clonotype. This rearrangement joins TRBV5-1 to TRBJ2-1; perhaps TRBD1 as D (5 bases). This CDR3 region has 16 residues. The germline V and J ends were trimmed by 3 bases and 0 bases, with 13 bases remaining between them. Germline values: CDR1 SGHRS, CDR2 YFSETQ. Written as DNA, the CDR3 is TGCGCCAGCAGCTCACGACAGTCGAGCTCCTACAATGAGCAGTTCTTC. This sequence encodes CASSSRQSSSYNEQFF. Using reference TRBV5-1 and TRBJ2-1 for the parts outside the CDR3, the full variable domain is KAGVTQTPRYLIKTRGQQVTLSCSPISGHRSVSWYQQTPGQGLQFLFEYFSETQRNKGNFPGRFSGRQFSNSRSEMNVSTLELGDSALYLCASSSRQSSSYNEQFFGPGTRLTVL.

The V call is TRBV10-3, the J call TRBJ2-1; 8 bases are a match to TRBD2. CDR1 and CDR2 from the germline V gene are ENHRY and SYGVKD. The CDR3 loop spans 16 amino acids. The V gene end was trimmed by 4 bases and the J gene end by 5 bases; junction bases not matched to a gene: 10. CDR3: CAISVLALAGDNEQFF. CDR3 sequence (DNA): TGTGCCATCAGTGTTTTGGCCCTAGCGGGTGACAATGAGCAGTTCTTC.

This clonotype came up a few times. The chain recombines TRBV20-1 with TRBJ1-1; a weak D match, TRBD1 (5 bases). Germline loops: CDR1 DFQATT, CDR2 SNEGSKA (reference sequence). This CDR3 has 15 amino acids. V was shortened by 0 bases and J by 2 bases, with 13 bases between the two germline ends. In DNA form, the CDR3 reads TGCAGTGCTAGAGACGGGACCGGAGTCAACACTGAAGCTTTCTTT. It specifies CSARDGTGVNTEAFF.

The chain couples TRBV6-1 to TRBJ2-7; D might be TRBD1 (6 bases). The CDR3 loop spans 13 amino acids. V gave up 6 bases and J gave up 3 bases, with 12 bases separating them. Germline CDR1 reads MNHNS; CDR2 reads SASEGT. The CDR3 loop reads CASRIGTYYEQYF. The CDR3 nucleotides are TGTGCCAGCAGGATCGGGACATACTACGAGCAGTACTTC.

This clonotype was seen many times. The rearrangement uses TRBV20-1 and TRBJ2-1; TRBD2 matches 9 bases. Germline-derived CDR1 and CDR2 are DFQATT and SNEGSKA (reference sequence). The CDR3 totals 15 residues. Losses at the gene ends were 3 bases for V and 7 bases for J; bases not matched to a gene: 10. The CDR3: CSASPGTSFRNEQFF. CDR3 DNA: TGCAGTGCTAGCCCCGGGACTAGCTTTAGGAATGAGCAGTTCTTC.

The V gene is TRBV2, the J gene TRBJ1-1; D is uncertain. V was cut by 6 bases and J by 1 base, with 12 bases left in between. The germline gives CDR1 SNHLY, CDR2 FYNNEI. The CDR3 totals 14 residues. CDR3 loop: CASRGRLGNTEAFF. CDR3 in DNA: TGTGCCAGCAGGGGGAGACTGGGGAACACTGAAGCTTTCTTT.

This clonotype turned up a few times. The chain couples TRBV28 to TRBJ1-5, with D unclear. The germline CDR1 and CDR2 sequences are MDHEN and SYDVKM. Trimming removed 5 bases from V and 2 bases from J, with 13 bases in between. This CDR3 has 15 residues. This CDR3 is CASSPYIQGNQPQHF. The CDR3 DNA is TGTGCCAGCAGTCCATATATACAAGGCAATCAGCCCCAGCATTTT. The entire variable domain, with the rest obtained from reference TRBV28 and TRBJ1-5, is as follows: DVKVTQSSRYLVKRTGEKVFLECVQDMDHENMFWYRQDPGLGLRLIYFSYDVKMKEKGDIPEGYSVSREKKERFSLILESASTNQTSMYLCASSPYIQGNQPQHFGDGTRLSIL.

This clonotype was seen a handful of times. This chain links TRBV10-3 with TRBJ2-5, with D possibly matching TRBD1 (6 bases). The V end was cut by 7 bases, the J end by 7 bases, with 13 bases between. In germline, CDR1 is ENHRY, CDR2 SYGVKD. The CDR3 runs to 12 residues. The DNA for the CDR3 is TGTGCCATCATGGACAGATCTGGGACCCAGTACTTC. Protein sequence: CAIMDRSGTQYF.

This clonotype came up once. Given a much more abundant clone one base away, this may be a read error. This chain links TRBV4-3 with TRBJ2-1, with D maybe TRBD2 (5 bases). Germline CDR1 is LGHNA and CDR2 is YSLEER. CDR3 length: 15 amino acids. The germline V and J ends were trimmed by 7 bases and 6 bases, with 19 bases remaining between them. CDR3 coding DNA: TGCGCCAGCACCCCGGAGAGAGCGGAATGCAATGAGCAGTTCTTC. Residues: CASTPERAECNEQFF.